This record looks at one TCR beta chain sequence and its context. This receptor's antigen is unknown. Per-base quality was not reported, and no clone a single base away is much larger than it. The germline V gene specifies SGDLS as CDR1 and YYNGEE as CDR2. Between the V and J ends, shortened by 3 bases and 12 bases respectively, the junction contains 16 bases. Spanning cysteine to phenylalanine, the CDR3 consists of 13 amino acids. Solely the CDR3 DNA is kept, with 39 bases framed from the first base. The cohort was made up of several hundred healthy bone marrow donors. At the time of sampling, all cohort members were nominally healthy, though unrecorded immune exposures were likely present. The donor tested CMV seronegative and was one of the 352 seronegative cohort members. A peripheral blood sample was provided by each donor, and peripheral blood mononuclear cells were used for TCR beta sequencing. The Qiagen DNeasy Blood Extraction Kit was used to extract genomic DNA from the blood cell samples.

To prepare the library, the immunoSEQ multiplex PCR assay was applied. A mixture of 60 forward primers for TCR Vbeta segments and 13 reverse primers for TCR Jbeta segments was used in the multiplex PCR. Amplification of the CDR3 region of rearranged TCR beta genes was performed with a multiplex PCR assay on genomic DNA. The Illumina HiSeq System was used to sequence the amplified TCR beta libraries as 87-base-pair reads. The original pipeline was this. In a later analysis, tens of millions of unique TCR beta chains were counted across the approximately 670 repertoires, and roughly 9.9 million of these chains were shared by at least two donors. A nearest-neighbor algorithm error-corrected the raw reads and collapsed the reads into unique sequences, merging closely related sequences to remove PCR and sequencing errors. To assign V, D and J gene segments, CDR3 sequences were aligned to IMGT reference sequences. For a sequence to be retained, at least a six-nucleotide match to both a V gene segment and a J gene segment was required. A rearrangement was called productive if the CDR3 had no stop codons and remained in frame with V and J, and every other rearrangement was called non-productive. Following IMGT convention, CDR3 was defined as the stretch from the second conserved V-encoded cysteine up to the conserved J-encoded phenylalanine. The earlier analysis of fewer than 750 of the donors excluded sequences that lacked an unambiguous match to a single V gene segment. An earlier analysis of 587 of the donors classified V segments as functional when productive rearrangements were above 56.7% and as segregating when the standard deviation between donors was above 5%. A statistical classification framework was developed to diagnose cytomegalovirus status using the catalog of TCR beta chain sequences. In a later analysis, TCR nucleotide sequences were compared against IMGT/GENE-DB human TR gene sequences so that V and J genes could be assigned. The TCRdist pipeline was used in a later analysis to assign CDR3 sequences and most-parsimonious VDJ recombination scenarios. A later analysis defined each TCR beta chain by its CDR3 amino acid sequence plus V-gene family, and excluded reads lacking a unique V-gene family. To address suspected cross-contamination and a sequencing artifact, a later analysis removed 450 to 700 highly shared, low-generation-probability nucleotide sequences. In a later analysis, a clonal expansion index was calculated for each public chain from normalized within-repertoire ranks of inferred template counts. Generation probabilities in a later analysis came from a VDJ recombination model fitted to out-of-frame rearrangements, and those results were checked against IGoR. Hypergeometric tests were used in a later analysis to score TCR-TCR, TCR-HLA and TCR-CMV co-occurrence, with a repertoire-size bias correction applied to the TCR pairs. A later analysis estimated false discovery rates by permuting HLA or CMV assignments 20 times. A later analysis grouped co-occurring TCRs with DBSCAN, adding TCRdist sequence similarity when clustering within HLA-allele-positive subsets. Co-occurrence clustering excluded repertoires with fewer than 30,000 or more than 120,000 public chains, plus five with anomalous nucleotide sharing. TCRdb retrieved this table from immuneACCESS and kept in-frame rearrangements only. Not all clones are present; in checked studies, unresolved V genes account for under half, and no reason is known for the remainder. The V and J calls and clone size were taken over from that table, and D and trimming were inferred from the DNA. Recorded for this sample are 150,000 to 200,000 clones; 80% to 85% of them occurred a single time. In total, the top ten clones hold 0.9% to 1.2% of the sample.

The sample belongs to a study of cytomegalovirus exposure and HLA in healthy donors (dated by TCRdb to about 2017). Some background on the complete study: According to an earlier analysis of 587 of the donors, some 180 million T cells yielded some 120 million unique TCR beta sequences and more than 250 Gb of sequence data. Approximately 300 gigabases of sequencing data and tens of millions of unique TCR sequences were included in an early release covering 550 to 800 HLA-typed donors. The genetic ancestry cluster associated with self-reported Caucasian donors included about four fifths of the 398 genotyped donors. The study was designed to test whether signatures of past pathogen exposure could be identified by cataloging public T cell receptors. The study profiled the T cell repertoires of 500 to 800 subjects by immunosequencing and related them to cytomegalovirus serostatus. Along with the approximately 650-subject first cohort, a separate validation cohort of over 90 different subjects was used. The study combined high-throughput TCR immunosequencing, statistical association of individual TCRs with disease status, and machine learning to predict cytomegalovirus infection status. A later analysis re-analyzed previously published TCR beta repertoires from 600 to 850 donors and added high-resolution HLA genotyping to study TCR occurrence patterns. Rather than drawing on any new phenotypic data, the later analysis identified candidate immune exposures from TCR beta sequences and the way those sequences occurred across donors. In an earlier analysis of roughly 580 of the donors, high-throughput TCR beta sequencing was used to judge whether each TCR beta V gene segment behaved as functional or pseudogenic. Donor age, sex, ethnicity and CMV serostatus were compiled together with the repertoire data. Genome-wide SNP genotypes for about 65% of the 666 donors were used in a later genetic analysis, which treated that subset as a discovery cohort. All discovery cohort repertoires had been generated on a single sequencing platform. HLA typing included class I and class II loci at four-digit resolution. The number of donors typed differed by locus, with about 629-640 for A, B, C, DRB1 and DQB1, roughly 520 for DQA1, approximately 580 for DPA1, and over 400 for DPB1. Because of strong linkage in the cohort, a few DR-DQ haplotypes were treated as single units for association and clustering. On average, 235,054 unique TCR beta nucleotide sequences were sequenced per donor among a few hundred genotyped donors of the cohort, with roughly 18% of those sequences being non-productive. What the authors observed across the whole study: Roughly 17 rarely observed V segments, including chromosome 9 orphons, were excluded from the earlier analysis of some 590 of the donors because counts were too low. Because the 87-base-pair reads could not distinguish some IMGT-functional V segments, including TRBV6-2 and TRBV6-3, those segments were excluded. In both the original and validation cohorts, the classifier was reported to diagnose cytomegalovirus status with high specificity and sensitivity. According to a later analysis, most CMV-associated TCR beta chains appeared to be HLA-restricted, and the HLA associations seemed to be driven largely by CMV exposure. Only TCR beta chains were sequenced in this cohort, and the absence of alpha or paired-chain data limited detectable features. In a later analysis, the rate of TCR association differed among HLA loci, with DRB1 alleles having the most associated TCRs and HLA-C alleles having the fewest. In vitro tests confirmed that a few of the cytomegalovirus-associated TCR beta chains recognize cytomegalovirus antigens. Correlated functional status among segregating V segments might be attributable to linkage disequilibrium, but an unknown experimental factor could not be ruled out. An association between a missense DCLRE1C variant and V-gene and J-gene trimming of TCR beta chains was found in a later genetic analysis and replicated in an independent cohort. When HLA alleles, especially DR and DQ, strongly co-occurred, TCR associations were difficult to assign to individual alleles. In an earlier analysis of roughly 560 of the donors, most TCR beta V segments were observed in productive rearrangements about 90% or about 30% of the time, broadly matching IMGT annotations. Most TCR sequences were seen in very few donors, while some public TCRs were found in many individuals. According to a later analysis, parvovirus B19, influenza, CMV and Epstein-Barr virus appeared linked to several top co-occurrence clusters. A later genetic analysis reported fewer N-insertions in productive TCRs among donors in an Asian-associated ancestry cluster than the roughly 700-donor mean. According to the authors, the approach could potentially be generalized to other disease states and immunological phenotypes. The study listed 170 or so TCR beta chains as associated with cytomegalovirus. A further reported finding was that TCR beta sequences accurately predicted the HLA-A and HLA-B alleles for most subjects in the first cohort. A group of highly shared sequence variants was considered likely to be a technical artifact of the sequencing pipeline. A later analysis associated approximately 17,000 TCR beta sequences with specific HLA alleles at a false discovery rate of 0.05. HLA typing was unavailable for some donors at each locus, so association tests used only the typed subset. Roughly uniform sequencing depth across donors was assumed in presence/absence analyses, although this assumption may not hold. The only immune exposure information available for the cohort was CMV serostatus. In a later analysis, HLA-associated TCR beta chains showed more clonal expansion and lower generation probabilities than non-associated chains that were equally common.

The chain joins TRBV9 to TRBJ2-1; the D gene is possibly TRBD1, with 6 bases matching. What was sequenced was PBMCs. The receptor was isolated from a woman in her thirties or forties in good health and CMV-seronegative. The sequenced DNA: TGTGCCAGCAGCGCGATCATGGGGGCGGTGCAGTTCTTC. It translates as CASSAIMGAVQFF.